This is a list of T cell receptor beta chains from one sample in a study of cytomegalovirus exposure and HLA in healthy donors. Method: immunoSEQ multiplex PCR; TCRdb's copy keeps in-frame clones and lacks some. The sample shows around 150,000 clones, approximately 84% of them seen only once. The sample consisted of PBMCs. The receptor source for this set is a man aged 30-40 years in good health and CMV-seropositive. Both conserved end residues are part of each CDR3. A D gene is named only where the DNA matches it firmly. The size field is filled for only some rows; it gives once, few, many or a size class.

clone_size: NA; d_call: NA; j_call: TRBJ2-1; v_call: TRBV25-1; cdr3_aa: CATLGGRRGEQFF; cdr3_nt: TGTGCCACCCTTGGGGGGAGGCGGGGTGAGCAGTTCTTC
clone_size: NA; d_call: NA; j_call: TRBJ2-1; v_call: TRBV4-2; cdr3_aa: CASSPEDLTRGYNEQFF; cdr3_nt: TGTGCCAGCAGCCCCGAGGATTTAACAAGGGGTTACAATGAGCAGTTCTTC
clone_size: NA; d_call: TRBD1; j_call: TRBJ1-5; v_call: TRBV10-3; cdr3_aa: CAISPGGESNQPQHF; cdr3_nt: TGTGCCATCAGTCCAGGGGGCGAAAGCAATCAGCCCCAGCATTTT
clone_size: NA; d_call: TRBD1; j_call: TRBJ1-5; v_call: TRBV7-2; cdr3_aa: CASRTGGFNQPQHF; cdr3_nt: TGTGCCAGCAGGACAGGGGGCTTCAATCAGCCCCAGCATTTT
clone_size: NA; d_call: NA; j_call: TRBJ2-1; v_call: TRBV5-1; cdr3_aa: CASTGGSSYNEQFF; cdr3_nt: TGCGCCAGCACAGGGGGGAGCTCCTACAATGAGCAGTTCTTC
clone_size: NA; d_call: NA; j_call: TRBJ1-2; v_call: TRBV7-9; cdr3_aa: CASSLAQAGKHYGYTF; cdr3_nt: TGTGCCAGCAGCTTAGCCCAGGCCGGAAAGCACTATGGCTACACCTTC
clone_size: NA; d_call: TRBD1; j_call: TRBJ1-5; v_call: TRBV4-1; cdr3_aa: CASSQERTGNSNQPQHF; cdr3_nt: TGCGCCAGCAGCCAAGAGCGGACAGGAAATAGCAATCAGCCCCAGCATTTT
clone_size: few; d_call: TRBD2; j_call: TRBJ2-2; v_call: TRBV5-1; cdr3_aa: CASSLGLAGGELFF; cdr3_nt: TGCGCCAGCAGCCTGGGACTAGCGGGCGGGGAGCTGTTTTTT
clone_size: NA; d_call: NA; j_call: TRBJ2-7; v_call: TRBV7-2; cdr3_aa: CASSLRRDTPYEQYF; cdr3_nt: TGTGCCAGCAGCCTCCGCCGGGACACCCCCTACGAGCAGTACTTC
clone_size: NA; d_call: NA; j_call: TRBJ2-7; v_call: TRBV11-2; cdr3_aa: CASSFPGSSYEQYF; cdr3_nt: TGTGCCAGCAGCTTTCCCGGGAGCTCCTACGAGCAGTACTTC
clone_size: NA; d_call: NA; j_call: TRBJ2-2; v_call: TRBV11-2; cdr3_aa: CASRNTGELFF; cdr3_nt: TGTGCCAGTCGGAACACCGGGGAGCTGTTTTTT
clone_size: NA; d_call: NA; j_call: TRBJ1-2; v_call: TRBV6-5; cdr3_aa: CASSYLGTGNYGYTF; cdr3_nt: TGTGCCAGCAGTTACTTGGGAACAGGAAACTATGGCTACACCTTC
clone_size: NA; d_call: NA; j_call: TRBJ1-1; v_call: TRBV2; cdr3_aa: CASSVARAVEAFF; cdr3_nt: TGTGCCAGCAGTGTGGCCAGGGCAGTTGAAGCTTTCTTT
clone_size: NA; d_call: NA; j_call: TRBJ2-1; v_call: TRBV7-2; cdr3_aa: CASSLRAGGRDNEQFF; cdr3_nt: TGTGCCAGCAGCTTAAGGGCCGGGGGTAGGGACAATGAGCAGTTCTTC
clone_size: NA; d_call: TRBD1; j_call: TRBJ1-5; v_call: TRBV20-1; cdr3_aa: CSARTGGPQHF; cdr3_nt: TGCAGTGCTCGGACAGGTGGGCCCCAGCATTTT
clone_size: NA; d_call: TRBD1; j_call: TRBJ1-2; v_call: TRBV2; cdr3_aa: CASREGAGYGYTF; cdr3_nt: TGTGCCAGCAGGGAGGGGGCTGGATATGGCTACACCTTC
clone_size: NA; d_call: NA; j_call: TRBJ2-7; v_call: TRBV5-4; cdr3_aa: CASSPGSYEQYF; cdr3_nt: TGTGCCAGCAGCCCGGGATCCTACGAGCAGTACTTC
clone_size: once; d_call: NA; j_call: TRBJ1-1; v_call: TRBV11-2; cdr3_aa: CASSRGGAEAFF; cdr3_nt: TGTGCCAGCAGCCGGGGGGGGGCGGAAGCTTTCTTT
clone_size: NA; d_call: NA; j_call: TRBJ2-7; v_call: TRBV10-1; cdr3_aa: CASSESENSEQYF; cdr3_nt: TGCGCCAGCAGTGAGTCAGAGAATTCCGAGCAGTACTTC